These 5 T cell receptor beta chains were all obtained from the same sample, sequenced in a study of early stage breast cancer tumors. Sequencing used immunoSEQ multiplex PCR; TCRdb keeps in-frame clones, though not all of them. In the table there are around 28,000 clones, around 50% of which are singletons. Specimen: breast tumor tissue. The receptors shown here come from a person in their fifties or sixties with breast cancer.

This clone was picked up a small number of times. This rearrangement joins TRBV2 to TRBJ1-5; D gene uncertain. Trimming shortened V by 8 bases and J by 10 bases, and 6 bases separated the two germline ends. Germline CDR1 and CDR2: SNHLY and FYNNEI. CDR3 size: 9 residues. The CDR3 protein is CASGPPQHF. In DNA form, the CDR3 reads TGTGCCAGCGGACCCCCCCAGCATTTT.

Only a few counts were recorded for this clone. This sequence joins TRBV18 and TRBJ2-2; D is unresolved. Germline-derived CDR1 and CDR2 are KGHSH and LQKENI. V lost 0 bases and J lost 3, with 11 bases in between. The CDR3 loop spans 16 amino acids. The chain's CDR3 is CASSPPNGPHTGELFF. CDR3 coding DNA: TGTGCCAGCTCACCACCGAACGGCCCCCACACCGGGGAGCTGTTTTTT.

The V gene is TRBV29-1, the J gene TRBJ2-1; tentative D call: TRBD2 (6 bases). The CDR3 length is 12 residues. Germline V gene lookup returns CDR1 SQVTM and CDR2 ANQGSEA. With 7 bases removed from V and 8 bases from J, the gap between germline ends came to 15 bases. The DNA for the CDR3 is TGCAGCGCGGGACTCCAACCGGATGAGCAGTTCTTC. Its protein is CSAGLQPDEQFF.

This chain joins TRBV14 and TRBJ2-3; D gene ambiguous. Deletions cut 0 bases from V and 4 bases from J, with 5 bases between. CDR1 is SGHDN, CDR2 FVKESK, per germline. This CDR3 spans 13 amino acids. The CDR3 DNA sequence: TGTGCCAGCAGCCAAGATTGGCCAGATACGCAGTATTTT. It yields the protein CASSQDWPDTQYF.

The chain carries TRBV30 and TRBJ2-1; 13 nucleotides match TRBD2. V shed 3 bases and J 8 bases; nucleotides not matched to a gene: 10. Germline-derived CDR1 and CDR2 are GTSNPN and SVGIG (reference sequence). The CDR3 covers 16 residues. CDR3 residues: CAWSGRTSGSIYEQFF. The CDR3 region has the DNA TGTGCCTGGAGCGGCCGGACTAGCGGGAGTATCTATGAGCAGTTCTTC.